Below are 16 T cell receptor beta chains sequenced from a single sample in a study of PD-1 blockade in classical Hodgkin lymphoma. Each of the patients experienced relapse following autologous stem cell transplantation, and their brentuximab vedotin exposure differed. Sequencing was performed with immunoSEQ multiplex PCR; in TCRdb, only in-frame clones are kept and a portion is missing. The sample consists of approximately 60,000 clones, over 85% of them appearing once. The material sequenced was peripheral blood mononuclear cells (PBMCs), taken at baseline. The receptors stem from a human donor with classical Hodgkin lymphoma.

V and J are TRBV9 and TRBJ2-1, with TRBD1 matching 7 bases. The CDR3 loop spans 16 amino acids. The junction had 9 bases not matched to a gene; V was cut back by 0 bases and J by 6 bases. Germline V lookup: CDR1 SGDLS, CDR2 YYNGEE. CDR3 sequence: CASSVEDRSWGNEQFF. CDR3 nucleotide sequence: TGTGCCAGCAGCGTAGAGGACAGGAGTTGGGGCAATGAGCAGTTCTTC.

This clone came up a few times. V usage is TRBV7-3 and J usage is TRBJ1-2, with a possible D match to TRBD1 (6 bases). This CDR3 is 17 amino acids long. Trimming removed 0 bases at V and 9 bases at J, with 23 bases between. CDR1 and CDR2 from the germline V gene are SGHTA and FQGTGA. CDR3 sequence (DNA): TGTGCCAGCAGCTTAACGCCCCCACAGGGACCTCCTTGGAGCTACACCTTC. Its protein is CASSLTPPQGPPWSYTF.

The CDR3 reads CASRELAGGGETQYF. The CDR3 DNA reads as TGTGCCAGCAGGGAACTAGCGGGGGGCGGAGAGACCCAGTACTTC. This chain uses TRBV6-1 with TRBJ2-5, with 12 bases that match TRBD2. The CDR3 covers 15 residues. Trimming took 6 bases from V and 4 from J; bases not matched to a gene: 6. The germline V gene encodes CDR1 MNHNS and CDR2 SASEGT.

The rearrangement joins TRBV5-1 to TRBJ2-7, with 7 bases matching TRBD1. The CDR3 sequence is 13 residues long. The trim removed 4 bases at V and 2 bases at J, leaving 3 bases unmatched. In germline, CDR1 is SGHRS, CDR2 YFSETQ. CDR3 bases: TGCGCCAGCAGCCCGGGACAGCCCTACGAGCAGTACTTC. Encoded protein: CASSPGQPYEQYF.

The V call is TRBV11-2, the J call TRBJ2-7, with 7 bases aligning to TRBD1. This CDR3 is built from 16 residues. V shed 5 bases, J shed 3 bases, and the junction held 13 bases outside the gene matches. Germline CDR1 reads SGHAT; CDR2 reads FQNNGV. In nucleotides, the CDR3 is TGTGCCAGCAGCCCCGAGCAGGGGGAGAGTGGCTACGAGCAGTACTTC. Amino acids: CASSPEQGESGYEQYF.

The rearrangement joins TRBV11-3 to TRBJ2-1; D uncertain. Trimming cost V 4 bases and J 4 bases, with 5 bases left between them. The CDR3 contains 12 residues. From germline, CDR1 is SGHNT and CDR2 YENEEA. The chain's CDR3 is CASSYGYNEQFF. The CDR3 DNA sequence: TGTGCCAGCAGCTACGGGTACAATGAGCAGTTCTTC.

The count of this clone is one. The CDR3 here is CASNRDPRQPQHF. The DNA of the CDR3 is TGTGCCAGTAACCGGGACCCGCGGCAGCCCCAGCATTTT. V and J are TRBV19 and TRBJ1-5, with D tentatively TRBD1 (5 bases). Germline assignment: CDR1 LNHDA and CDR2 SQIVND (reference sequence). The V gene lost 7 bases and the J gene lost 7 bases, with 14 bases spanning the gap. This CDR3 is 13 amino acids long.

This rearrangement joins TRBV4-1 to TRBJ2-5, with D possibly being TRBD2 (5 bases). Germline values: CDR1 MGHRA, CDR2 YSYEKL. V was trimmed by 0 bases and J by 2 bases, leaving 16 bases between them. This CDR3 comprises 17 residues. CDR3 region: CASSQDRERTTQETQYF. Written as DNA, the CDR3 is TGCGCCAGCAGCCAAGATAGGGAGCGGACGACACAAGAGACCCAGTACTTC.

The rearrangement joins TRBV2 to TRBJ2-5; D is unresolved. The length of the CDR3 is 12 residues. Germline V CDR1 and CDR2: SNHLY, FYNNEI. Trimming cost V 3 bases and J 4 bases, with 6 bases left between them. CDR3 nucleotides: TGTGCCAGCAGTGACTGGGGAGAGACCCAGTACTTC. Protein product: CASSDWGETQYF.

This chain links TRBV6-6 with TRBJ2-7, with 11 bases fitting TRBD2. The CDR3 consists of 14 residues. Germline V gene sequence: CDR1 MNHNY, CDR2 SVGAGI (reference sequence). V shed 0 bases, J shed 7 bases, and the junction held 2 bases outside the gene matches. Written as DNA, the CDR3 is TGTGCCAGCAGTTACTCCCGACTAGCGGGGGAGCAGTACTTC. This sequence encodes CASSYSRLAGEQYF.

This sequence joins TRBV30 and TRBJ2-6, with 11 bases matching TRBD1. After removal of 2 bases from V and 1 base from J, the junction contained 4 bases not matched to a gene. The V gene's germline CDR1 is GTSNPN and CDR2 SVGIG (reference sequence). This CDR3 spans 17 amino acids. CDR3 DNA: TGTGCCTGGAGTAGGGACAGGGGGAGGTCTGGGGCCAACGTCCTGACTTTC. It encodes CAWSRDRGRSGANVLTF. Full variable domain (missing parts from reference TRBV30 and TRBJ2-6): SQTIHQWPATLVQPVGSPLSLECTVEGTSNPNLYWYRQAAGRGLQLLFYSVGIGQISSEVPQNLSASRPQDRQFILSSKKLLLSDSGFYLCAWSRDRGRSGANVLTFGAGSRLTVL.

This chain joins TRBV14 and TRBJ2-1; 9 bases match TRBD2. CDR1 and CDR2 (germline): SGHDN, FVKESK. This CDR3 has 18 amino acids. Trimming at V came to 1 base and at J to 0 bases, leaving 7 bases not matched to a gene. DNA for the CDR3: TGTGCCAGCAGCCAAGGTCATAGCGGGAGAGGCTCCTACAATGAGCAGTTCTTC. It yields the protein CASSQGHSGRGSYNEQFF.

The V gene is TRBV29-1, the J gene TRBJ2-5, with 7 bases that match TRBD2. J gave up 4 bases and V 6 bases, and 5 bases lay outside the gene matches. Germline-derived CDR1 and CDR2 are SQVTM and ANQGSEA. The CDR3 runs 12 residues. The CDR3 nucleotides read TGCAGCGTCCCAGCGGGGACAGAGACCCAGTACTTC. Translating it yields CSVPAGTETQYF.

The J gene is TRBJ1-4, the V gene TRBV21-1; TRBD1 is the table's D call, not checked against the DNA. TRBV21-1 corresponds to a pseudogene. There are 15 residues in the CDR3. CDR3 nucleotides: TGTGCCAGCAGCAAAACGAGGGGGCAGGATGAAAAACTGTTTTTT. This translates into CASSKTRGQDEKLFF.

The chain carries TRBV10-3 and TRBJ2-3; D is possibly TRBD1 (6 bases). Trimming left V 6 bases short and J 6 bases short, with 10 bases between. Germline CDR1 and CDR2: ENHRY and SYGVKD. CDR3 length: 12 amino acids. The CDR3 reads CAISPRGDTQYF. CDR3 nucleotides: TGTGCCATCAGCCCGAGGGGGGATACGCAGTATTTT.

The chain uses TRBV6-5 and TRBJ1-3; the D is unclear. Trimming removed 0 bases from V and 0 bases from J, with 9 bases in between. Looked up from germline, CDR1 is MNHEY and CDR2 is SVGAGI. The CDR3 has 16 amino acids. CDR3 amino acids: CASSYSAGGSGNTIYF. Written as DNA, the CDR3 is TGTGCCAGCAGTTACTCGGCCGGCGGCTCTGGAAACACCATATATTTT.